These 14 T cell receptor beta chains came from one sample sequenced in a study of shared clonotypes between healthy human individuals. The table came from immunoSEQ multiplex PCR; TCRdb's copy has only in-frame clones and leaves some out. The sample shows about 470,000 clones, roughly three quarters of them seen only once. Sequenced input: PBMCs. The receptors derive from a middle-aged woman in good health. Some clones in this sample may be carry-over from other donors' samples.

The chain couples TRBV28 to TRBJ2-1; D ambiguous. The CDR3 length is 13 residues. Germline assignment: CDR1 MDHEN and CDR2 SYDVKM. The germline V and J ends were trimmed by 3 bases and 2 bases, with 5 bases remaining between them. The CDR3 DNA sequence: TGTGCCAGCAGTTTGCGGACCTACAATGAGCAGTTCTTC. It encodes CASSLRTYNEQFF.

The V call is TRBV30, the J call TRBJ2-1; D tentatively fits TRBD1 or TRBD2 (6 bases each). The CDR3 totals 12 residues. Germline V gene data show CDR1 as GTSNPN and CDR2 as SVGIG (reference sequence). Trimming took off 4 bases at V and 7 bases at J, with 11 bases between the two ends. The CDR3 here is CAWIPGANEQFF. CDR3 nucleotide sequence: TGTGCCTGGATCCCGGGGGCAAATGAGCAGTTCTTC.

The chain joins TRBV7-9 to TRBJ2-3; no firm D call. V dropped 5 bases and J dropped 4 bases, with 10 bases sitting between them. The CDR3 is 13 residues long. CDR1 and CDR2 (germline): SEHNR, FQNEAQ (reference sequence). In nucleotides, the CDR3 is TGTGCCAGCAGCCCTCGGGCTTCAGATACGCAGTATTTT. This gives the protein CASSPRASDTQYF.

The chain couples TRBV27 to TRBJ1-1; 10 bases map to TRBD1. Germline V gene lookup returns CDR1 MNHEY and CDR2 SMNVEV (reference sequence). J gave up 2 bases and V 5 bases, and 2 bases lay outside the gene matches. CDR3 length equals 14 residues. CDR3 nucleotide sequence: TGTGCCAGCAGTAGGGACAGGGGTAACACTGAAGCTTTCTTT. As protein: CASSRDRGNTEAFF.

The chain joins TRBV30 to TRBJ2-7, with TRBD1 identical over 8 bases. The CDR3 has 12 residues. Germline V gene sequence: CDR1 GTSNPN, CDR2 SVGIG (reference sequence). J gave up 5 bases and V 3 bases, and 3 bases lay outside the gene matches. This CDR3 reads CAWSRGPHEQYF. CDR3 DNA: TGTGCCTGGAGCAGGGGGCCCCACGAGCAGTACTTC.

The CDR3: CASSGRGASSYNEQFF. As DNA, the CDR3 is TGTGCCAGCAGCGGGAGAGGGGCAAGCTCCTACAATGAGCAGTTCTTC. V and J are TRBV14 and TRBJ2-1, with D perhaps assigned TRBD1 or TRBD2 (5 bases each). The V gene lost 5 bases and the J gene lost 0 bases, with 14 bases spanning the gap. The CDR3 totals 16 residues. Germline V CDR1 and CDR2: SGHDN, FVKESK.

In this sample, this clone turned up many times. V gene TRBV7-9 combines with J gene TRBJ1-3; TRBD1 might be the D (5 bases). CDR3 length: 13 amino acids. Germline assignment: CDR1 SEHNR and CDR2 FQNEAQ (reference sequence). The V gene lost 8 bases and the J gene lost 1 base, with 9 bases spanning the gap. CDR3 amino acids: CASAKGSGNTIYF. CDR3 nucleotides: TGTGCCAGCGCCAAGGGGTCTGGAAACACCATATATTTT.

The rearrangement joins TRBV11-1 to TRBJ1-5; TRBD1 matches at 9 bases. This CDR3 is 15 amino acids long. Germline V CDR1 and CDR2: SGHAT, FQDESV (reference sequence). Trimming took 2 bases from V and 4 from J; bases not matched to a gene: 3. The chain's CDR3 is CASSLTGGGNQPQHF. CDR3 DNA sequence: TGTGCCAGCAGCTTAACAGGGGGCGGAAATCAGCCCCAGCATTTT.

The chain's CDR3 is CASSPRTAIGYTF. CDR3 DNA: TGTGCCAGCAGCCCACGGACAGCGATCGGCTACACCTTC. The rearrangement uses TRBV7-9 and TRBJ1-2, with D possibly matching TRBD1 (6 bases). The CDR3 length is 13 residues. Trimming took off 5 bases at V and 8 bases at J, with 15 bases between the two ends. Germline V gives CDR1 SEHNR, CDR2 FQNEAQ (reference sequence). The full variable domain, in which reference TRBV7-9 and TRBJ1-2 provide the parts outside the CDR3, is DTGVSQNPRHKITKRGQNVTFRCDPISEHNRLYWYRQTLGQGPEFLTYFQNEAQLEKSRLLSDRFSAERPKGSFSTLEIQRTEQGDSAMYLCASSPRTAIGYTFGSGTRLTVV.

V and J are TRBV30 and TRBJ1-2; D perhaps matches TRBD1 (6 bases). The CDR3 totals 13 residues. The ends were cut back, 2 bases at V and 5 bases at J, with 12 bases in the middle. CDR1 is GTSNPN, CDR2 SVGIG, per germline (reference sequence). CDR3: CAWSQGGIYGYTF. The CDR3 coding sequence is TGTGCCTGGAGTCAAGGGGGTATTTATGGCTACACCTTC.

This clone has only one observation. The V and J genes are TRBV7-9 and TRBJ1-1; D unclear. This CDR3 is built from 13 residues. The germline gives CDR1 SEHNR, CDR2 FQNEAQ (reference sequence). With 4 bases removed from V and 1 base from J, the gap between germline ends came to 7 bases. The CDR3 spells CASSYTSNTEAFF. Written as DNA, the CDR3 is TGTGCCAGCAGCTATACCTCGAACACTGAAGCTTTCTTT.

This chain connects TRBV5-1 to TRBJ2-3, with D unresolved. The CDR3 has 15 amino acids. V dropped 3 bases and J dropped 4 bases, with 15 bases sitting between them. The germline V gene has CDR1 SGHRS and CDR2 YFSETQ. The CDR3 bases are TGCGCCAGCAGCTCCGAATCCGGGTTCGCAGATACGCAGTATTTT. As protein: CASSSESGFADTQYF.

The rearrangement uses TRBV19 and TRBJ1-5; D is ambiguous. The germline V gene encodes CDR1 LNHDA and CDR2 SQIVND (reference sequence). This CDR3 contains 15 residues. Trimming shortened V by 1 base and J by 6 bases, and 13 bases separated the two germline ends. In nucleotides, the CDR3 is TGTGCCAGTAGTATAGGGCCATCCGCGGGTCAGCCCCAGCATTTT. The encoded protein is CASSIGPSAGQPQHF.

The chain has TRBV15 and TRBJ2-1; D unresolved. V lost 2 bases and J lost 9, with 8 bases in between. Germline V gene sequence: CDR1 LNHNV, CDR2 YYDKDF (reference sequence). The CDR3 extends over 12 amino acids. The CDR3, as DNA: TGTGCCACCAGCAGACTAGTGGGTGAGCAGTTCTTC. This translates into CATSRLVGEQFF.